Following are 24 T cell receptor beta chains from one sample sequenced in a study of T cell changes during pregnancy in multiple sclerosis. Using immunoSEQ multiplex PCR, the repertoire was profiled, and TCRdb retains in-frame clones only, with some absent. The repertoire includes more than 50,000 clones, approximately 94% of them detected once, and 2% to 3% sits in the top ten. The sample here was CD8+ T cells from peripheral blood mononuclear cells, taken after pregnancy. These receptors came from a female donor with multiple sclerosis, enrolled in a pregnancy study.

The chain is built from TRBV4-1 and TRBJ2-1; no reliable D call. The CDR3 consists of 16 residues. Germline CDR1 MGHRA, CDR2 YSYEKL. Trimming took off 4 bases at V and 0 bases at J, with 13 bases between the two ends. The CDR3 nucleotides are TGCGCCAGCAGCCCCCTGACTGGATCCTCCTACAATGAGCAGTTCTTC. Protein: CASSPLTGSSYNEQFF.

V and J are TRBV27 and TRBJ1-5; D might be TRBD1 (5 bases). This CDR3 spans 14 amino acids. V lost 2 bases and J 6 bases, leaving 11 bases between the germline ends. CDR1 and CDR2 from the germline V gene are MNHEY and SMNVEV (reference sequence). This CDR3 is CASSLGGVGQPQHF. The CDR3 nucleotides are TGTGCCAGCAGTTTAGGGGGGGTCGGTCAGCCCCAGCATTTT.

The CDR3 loop reads CASSPGQEPFEQYF. Written as DNA, the CDR3 is TGTGCCAGCAGCCCCGGACAGGAACCCTTCGAGCAGTACTTC. This chain connects TRBV7-6 to TRBJ2-7, with 7 bases matching TRBD1. The germline V gene encodes CDR1 SGHVS and CDR2 FNYEAQ. The ends lost 5 bases at V and 6 bases at J; junction bases unmatched: 10. The CDR3 spans 14 residues.

The chain has TRBV29-1 and TRBJ2-7, with 10 nucleotides matching TRBD2. The V gene's germline CDR1 is SQVTM and CDR2 ANQGSEA. The CDR3 runs to 16 residues. V gave up 1 base and J gave up 0 bases; unmatched junction bases: 6. CDR3 sequence: CSVEGHEREGSYEQYF. As DNA, the CDR3 is TGCAGCGTTGAAGGTCACGAGCGGGAGGGCTCCTACGAGCAGTACTTC.

This chain uses TRBV7-9 with TRBJ1-2; 9 nucleotides agree with TRBD1. The CDR3 runs to 15 residues. The germline gives CDR1 SEHNR, CDR2 FQNEAQ (reference sequence). Losses at the gene ends were 2 bases for V and 6 bases for J; bases not matched to a gene: 7. CDR3 protein: CASSLTGGAGNGYTF. The CDR3 DNA sequence: TGTGCCAGCAGCTTAACAGGGGGCGCTGGGAATGGCTACACCTTC.

The chain combines TRBV9 with TRBJ2-7; tentatively, D is TRBD2 (5 bases). The CDR3 has 14 residues. Trimming took 3 bases from V and 3 from J, leaving 13 bases between them. The V gene's germline CDR1 is SGDLS and CDR2 YYNGEE. CDR3 sequence (DNA): TGTGCCAGCAGCGCGACTGGAGGCCTCTACGAGCAGTACTTC. This sequence encodes CASSATGGLYEQYF.

CDR3 region: CASSSGTTSTDTQYF. The CDR3 nucleotides read TGCGCCAGCAGCTCCGGGACAACAAGCACAGATACGCAGTATTTT. V usage is TRBV5-1 and J usage is TRBJ2-3, with D perhaps matching TRBD1 (6 bases). Per the germline V gene, CDR1 is SGHRS and CDR2 is YFSETQ. This CDR3 has 15 amino acids. Trimming shortened V by 3 bases and J by 0 bases, and 11 bases separated the two germline ends.

The chain is built from TRBV2 and TRBJ2-7; TRBD2 matches at 9 bases. This CDR3 region has 14 residues. CDR1 and CDR2 (germline): SNHLY, FYNNEI. Unmatched junction bases numbered 6, after V lost 6 bases and J lost 3 bases. The CDR3 loop is CASSPGLASYEQYF. CDR3 bases: TGTGCCAGCAGCCCAGGACTAGCGAGCTACGAGCAGTACTTC.

The chain combines TRBV27 with TRBJ2-7; 8 bases are a match to TRBD2. Germline V gene lookup returns CDR1 MNHEY and CDR2 SMNVEV (reference sequence). V gave up 6 bases and J gave up 2 bases; unmatched junction bases: 15. The CDR3 spans 17 residues. The CDR3 DNA sequence: TGTGCCAGCAGCATTCTTTCCGGGGGGGGAGCGGCCTACGAGCAGTACTTC. Amino acids: CASSILSGGGAAYEQYF.

The gene calls are TRBV4-2 and TRBJ2-7; 7 bases are a match to TRBD1. Trimming took 0 bases from V and 1 from J; bases not matched to a gene: 3. The CDR3 length is 15 residues. CDR1 and CDR2 (germline): LGHNA, YNFKEQ. The CDR3 sequence is CASSQETGESYEQYF. The CDR3 region has the DNA TGTGCCAGCAGCCAAGAAACAGGGGAATCCTACGAGCAGTACTTC.

This clone appeared a single time. The rearrangement uses TRBV5-4 and TRBJ1-4; TRBD1 aligns across 9 bases. Looked up from germline, CDR1 is SGHNT and CDR2 is YYREEE (reference sequence). The CDR3 runs to 16 residues. V shed 4 bases, J shed 3 bases, and the junction held 7 bases outside the gene matches. Written as DNA, the CDR3 is TGTGCCAGCAGCCACGGACAGGGGTTGGCTAATGAAAAACTGTTTTTT. This encodes CASSHGQGLANEKLFF. The variable domain in full, with the rest retrieved from reference TRBV5-4 and TRBJ1-4, is ETGVTQSPTHLIKTRGQQVTLRCSSQSGHNTVSWYQQALGQGPQFIFQYYREEENGRGNFPPRFSGLQFPNYSSELNVNALELDDSALYLCASSHGQGLANEKLFFGSGTQLSVL.

This chain links TRBV29-1 with TRBJ2-1; D possibly corresponds to TRBD2 (6 bases). This CDR3 has 16 amino acids. Germline V gene sequence: CDR1 SQVTM, CDR2 ANQGSEA. Between the trimmed V and J ends, which lost 5 bases and 10 bases, there was a span of 27 bases. The CDR3 DNA reads as TGCAGCGTTACCCAACCGGGACTCCTCAGCAATGACGAGCAGTTCTTC. Translating gives CSVTQPGLLSNDEQFF.

The chain joins TRBV10-3 to TRBJ2-2; 9 nucleotides line up with TRBD2. The germline CDR1 and CDR2 sequences are ENHRY and SYGVKD. The CDR3 contains 19 residues. The ends lost 4 bases at V and 4 bases at J; junction bases unmatched: 16. CDR3 DNA: TGTGCCATCAGTGCCAAGCGTAATACTAGCGGGCTAGTCACCGGGGAGCTGTTTTTT. Its translation: CAISAKRNTSGLVTGELFF.

CDR3 nucleotide sequence: TGTGCCAGCAGTTTATCCGCCGACAGGCGCTCCTACGAGCAGTACTTC. Translated, it gives CASSLSADRRSYEQYF. V gene TRBV27 combines with J gene TRBJ2-7; D is possibly TRBD1 (6 bases). The CDR3 is 16 amino acids. Germline-derived CDR1 and CDR2 are MNHEY and SMNVEV (reference sequence). V was shortened by 0 bases and J by 0 bases, with 12 bases between the two germline ends.

This chain uses TRBV28 with TRBJ2-7; TRBD2 agrees at 9 bases. CDR3 length: 17 residues. Germline CDR1 and CDR2: MDHEN and SYDVKM. Trimming at V came to 6 bases and at J to 8 bases, leaving 20 bases not matched to a gene. The CDR3 sequence: CASSSTAAGGAWEQQYF. CDR3 DNA: TGTGCCAGCAGCTCCACCGCAGCGGGAGGTGCATGGGAGCAGCAGTACTTC.

The rearrangement uses TRBV4-3 and TRBJ2-1; D unresolved. Trimming stripped 0 bases from V and 0 bases from J, with 6 bases between. The CDR3 has 15 amino acids. Per the germline V gene, CDR1 is LGHNA and CDR2 is YSLEER. In DNA form, the CDR3 reads TGCGCCAGCAGCCAAGAGGGCAGCTCCTACAATGAGCAGTTCTTC. Its protein product is CASSQEGSSYNEQFF.

The chain recombines TRBV4-3 with TRBJ2-7; TRBD1 might be the D (5 bases). This CDR3 has 14 residues. Trimming left V 4 bases short and J 4 bases short, with 14 bases between. Germline CDR1 and CDR2: LGHNA and YSLEER. CDR3 nucleotides: TGCGCCAGCAGCCTCGCTAGGGGCCGTTACGAGCAGTACTTC. Protein product: CASSLARGRYEQYF.

Points on this clone: At one end the junction does not follow the germline gene, possibly because of a read error. This chain uses TRBV6-1 with TRBJ2-7; D is possibly TRBD2 (5 bases). The germline V gene has CDR1 MNHNS and CDR2 SASEGT. The CDR3 has 11 residues. The CDR3 sequence is CASSEPRFWRF. The CDR3 DNA sequence: TGTGCCAGCAGTGAACCCCGGTTCTGGAGGTTC.

The V and J genes are TRBV2 and TRBJ1-2, with D unclear. Trimming pared 6 bases from V and 10 bases from J, leaving 15 bases between. Germline CDR1 reads SNHLY; CDR2 reads FYNNEI. This CDR3 has 12 amino acids. CDR3 in amino acids: CASSPPGVDYTF. In nucleotides, the CDR3 is TGTGCCAGCAGCCCTCCGGGAGTAGACTACACCTTC.

The chain combines TRBV9 with TRBJ1-2; maybe TRBD1 (5 bases). CDR1 is SGDLS and CDR2 is YYNGEE in the germline V gene. Trimming left V 2 bases short and J 3 bases short, with 17 bases between. This CDR3 comprises 16 residues. DNA for the CDR3: TGTGCCAGCAGCGTCGCCCTCGGGGGTCACGACTATGGCTACACCTTC. Protein: CASSVALGGHDYGYTF.

The chain combines TRBV4-1 with TRBJ2-3; TRBD1 aligns across 8 bases. V was pared by 1 base and J by 5 bases, with 8 bases of the junction left unmatched. Germline V CDR1 and CDR2: MGHRA, YSYEKL. The CDR3 covers 16 residues. DNA for the CDR3: TGCGCCAGCAGCCAAGTTCCAGGGGGCGCCGAAGATACGCAGTATTTT. The encoded protein is CASSQVPGGAEDTQYF.

The J gene is TRBJ2-2, the V gene TRBV13; perhaps TRBD1 as D (6 bases). The CDR3 sequence is 20 residues long. The ends were cut back, 1 base at V and 0 bases at J, with 21 bases in the middle. Looked up from germline, CDR1 is PRHDT and CDR2 is FYEKMQ (reference sequence). The CDR3 coding sequence is TGTGCCAGCAGCTTAGTCGACAGGCTCATTGCCGATGCGAACACCGGGGAGCTGTTTTTT. Translating gives CASSLVDRLIADANTGELFF. Combining the CDR3 with reference TRBV13 and TRBJ2-2 gives the whole variable domain AAGVIQSPRHLIKEKRETATLKCYPIPRHDTVYWYQQGPGQDPQFLISFYEKMQSDKGSIPDRFSAQQFSDYHSELNMSSLELGDSALYFCASSLVDRLIADANTGELFFGEGSRLTVL.

The count of this clone is one. V is TRBV5-6 and J is TRBJ2-1; 8 nucleotides align to TRBD2. The CDR3 is 15 amino acids. Germline values: CDR1 SGHDT, CDR2 YYEEEE. V lost 2 bases to trimming and J lost 4 bases; unmatched junction nucleotides: 5. The CDR3: CASSLGGLAYNEQFF. The DNA for the CDR3 is TGTGCCAGCAGCTTAGGAGGACTAGCTTACAATGAGCAGTTCTTC.

This chain links TRBV6-5 with TRBJ2-2; D unresolved. Trimming shortened V by 2 bases and J by 8 bases, and 9 bases separated the two germline ends. The CDR3 sequence is 13 residues long. Germline V gene sequence: CDR1 MNHEY, CDR2 SVGAGI. The CDR3 spells CASSYRENGELFF. For the CDR3, the DNA is TGTGCCAGCAGTTACCGCGAAAATGGGGAGCTGTTTTTT.